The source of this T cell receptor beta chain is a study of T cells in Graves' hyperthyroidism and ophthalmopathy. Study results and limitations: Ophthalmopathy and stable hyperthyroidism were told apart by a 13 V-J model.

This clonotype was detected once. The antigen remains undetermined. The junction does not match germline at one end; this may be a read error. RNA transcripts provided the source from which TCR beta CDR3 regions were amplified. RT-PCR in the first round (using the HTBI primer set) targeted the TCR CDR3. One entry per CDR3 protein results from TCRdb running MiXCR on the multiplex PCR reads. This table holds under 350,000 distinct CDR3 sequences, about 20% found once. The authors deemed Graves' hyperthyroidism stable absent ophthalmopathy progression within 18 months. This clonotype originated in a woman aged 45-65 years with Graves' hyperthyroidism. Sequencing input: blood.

The CDR3: CASSFYREDTEASF. The CDR3 nucleotides read TGCGCCAGCAGCTTCTACAGGGAGGACACTGAAGCTTCCTTT. The chain carries TRBV11-2 and TRBJ1-1; TRBD1 is a possible D gene (6 bases). Germline V gene data show CDR1 as SGHAT and CDR2 as FQNNGV. CDR3 length: 14 residues.